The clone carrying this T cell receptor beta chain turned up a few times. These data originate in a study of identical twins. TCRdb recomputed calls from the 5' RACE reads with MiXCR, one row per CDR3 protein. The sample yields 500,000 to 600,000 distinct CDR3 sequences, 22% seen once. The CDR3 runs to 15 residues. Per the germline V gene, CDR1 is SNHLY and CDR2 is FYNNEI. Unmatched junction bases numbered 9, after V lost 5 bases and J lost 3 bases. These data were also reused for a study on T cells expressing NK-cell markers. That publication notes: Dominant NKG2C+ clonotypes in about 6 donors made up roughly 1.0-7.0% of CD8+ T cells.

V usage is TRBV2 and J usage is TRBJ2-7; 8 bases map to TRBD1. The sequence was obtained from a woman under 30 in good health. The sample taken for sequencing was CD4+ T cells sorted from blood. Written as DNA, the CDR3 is TGTGCCAGCAGTTCCCCGGGACAGGCGAACTACGAGCAGTACTTC. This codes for CASSSPGQANYEQYF.